A selection of T cell receptor beta chains follows, all from one sample in a study of cytomegalovirus exposure and HLA in healthy donors. Assay: immunoSEQ multiplex PCR; the TCRdb copy retains only in-frame clones and omits some. The sample gives over 150,000 clones, 75% to 90% of which show up once; about 1.9% is in the top ten. The specimen was PBMCs. These receptors were obtained from a human donor in good health. Each CDR3 is given with its conserved first and last residue. Each record gives: J gene, D gene, clone size, V gene, CDR3 DNA, CDR3 protein. A D gene is named only where the DNA matches it firmly. Expanded clones get a size class; other rows say once, few or many, or leave the size out.

>TRBJ2-2|TRBD2|.|TRBV4-1
TGCGCCAGCAGCCAAGAGGCGGGGGCGAACACCGGGGAGCTGTTTTTT
CASSQEAGANTGELFF
>TRBJ1-1|.|.|TRBV29-1
TGCAGCGTTGGCAGGGCCAGCGAAAGCTTCTTT
CSVGRASESFF
>TRBJ2-5|TRBD1|.|TRBV9
TGTGCCAGCAGCCCCGGGACAGGAGGAGAGACCCAGTACTTC
CASSPGTGGETQYF
>TRBJ2-3|TRBD2|.|TRBV6-7
TGTGCCAGCAGTTACTCGAAGTCTGCGGGGGGTCCGGCCCCCACAGATACGCAGTATTTT
CASSYSKSAGGPAPTDTQYF
>TRBJ2-5|.|few|TRBV23-1
TGCGCCAGCAGTCGAGGAGAGACCCAGTACTTC
CASSRGETQYF
>TRBJ1-3|TRBD1|.|TRBV28
TGTGCCGCCCACGAGGCAGGGGGCGTAAACACCATATATTTT
CAAHEAGGVNTIYF
>TRBJ2-2|.|.|TRBV2
TGTGCCAGCATTCAAAGGGAGACGTCAAGCGGGGAGCTGTTTTTT
CASIQRETSSGELFF
>TRBJ2-7|.|once|TRBV19
TGTGCCAGTAGTCACAGGATGTCTGGAGAGCAGTACTTC
CASSHRMSGEQYF
>TRBJ1-4|.|.|TRBV4-3
TGCGCCAGCAGCCAAGTGTCAGCAACTAATGAAAAACTGTTTTTT
CASSQVSATNEKLFF
>TRBJ1-1|.|.|TRBV29-1
TGCAGCGTGGCGGCGGACTCCTATACTGAAGCTTTCTTT
CSVAADSYTEAFF
>TRBJ2-7|TRBD2|.|TRBV9
TGTGCCAGCAGCGTAGACACAGGCGGGGGGGATGGTTACGAGCAGTACTTC
CASSVDTGGGDGYEQYF
>TRBJ1-2|.|.|TRBV5-1
TGCGCCAGCAGCTTGTCACGGGACTTCGTCAGCTACACCTTC
CASSLSRDFVSYTF
>TRBJ1-5|TRBD1|.|TRBV6-5
TGTGCCAGCAGTACAGGGGAACAGCCCCAGCATTTT
CASSTGEQPQHF
>TRBJ1-6|.|.|TRBV25-1
TGTGCCAGGGAGCGGGGTCCAGTGAATTCACCCCTCCACTTT
CARERGPVNSPLHF
>TRBJ1-1|TRBD1|.|TRBV5-4
TGTGCCAGCAGCGCCGGACAGGGCCAGTCTTTCTTT
CASSAGQGQSFF
>TRBJ1-4|.|.|TRBV2
TGTGCCAGCAGGGGGGGGGTCCATGAAAAACTGTTTTTT
CASRGGVHEKLFF
>TRBJ2-3|TRBD2|.|TRBV4-1
TGCGCCAGCAGCCAAGGGTGGGGGAGAGCGGGGGGTGCAGATACGCAGTATTTT
CASSQGWGRAGGADTQYF
>TRBJ2-7|TRBD2|.|TRBV5-4
TGTGCCAGCAGCGACCCCGGGACTAGCGGTTTCTACGAGCAGTACTTC
CASSDPGTSGFYEQYF
>TRBJ1-2|TRBD1|few|TRBV7-2
TGTGCCAGCAGCCCAACAGGGGGAGGAGGCTATGGCTACACCTTC
CASSPTGGGGYGYTF
>TRBJ1-4|.|once|TRBV9
TGTGCCAGCAGCGTAGTAGGGGGTGGCGATGAAAAACTGTTTTTT
CASSVVGGGDEKLFF
>TRBJ2-1|.|.|TRBV10-3
TGTGCCATCAGTGAGTCGACGGTGGGGCGGGGTGAGCAGTTCTTC
CAISESTVGRGEQFF
>TRBJ1-6|TRBD1|.|TRBV6-5
TGTGCCAGCAGATACCGACAGGGCCCTAATTCACCCCTCCACTTT
CASRYRQGPNSPLHF
>TRBJ1-5|TRBD1|.|TRBV7-8
TGTGCCAGCAGCCACAGCCCGGGACAGGGATGGAGCAATCAGCCCCAGCATTTT
CASSHSPGQGWSNQPQHF
>TRBJ1-5|.|.|TRBV19
TGTGCCAGTAGTGCTGGGGGACATCATCAGCCCCAGCATTTT
CASSAGGHHQPQHF
>TRBJ1-1|.|.|TRBV4-3
TGCGCCAGCAGCCAAGAACAGACCACTGAAGCTTTCTTT
CASSQEQTTEAFF
>TRBJ2-1|TRBD2|.|TRBV6-6
TGTGCCAGCAGGCTACTAGCGAACCATGAGCAGTTCTTC
CASRLLANHEQFF
>TRBJ2-3|.|.|TRBV27
TGTGCCAGTACAGGGATTAGCACAGATACGCAGTATTTT
CASTGISTDTQYF
>TRBJ2-1|TRBD1|.|TRBV6-5
TGTGCCAGCAGTTACCGGACAGGGACCGCCAACAATGAGCAGTTCTTC
CASSYRTGTANNEQFF